The 17 T cell receptor beta chains below all came from one sample that was sequenced in a study of beta chain features in type 1 diabetes. The investigators reverse transcribed all of the isolated RNA, so they sequenced expressed TCRB transcripts. Assay: immunoSEQ multiplex PCR; the TCRdb copy retains only in-frame clones and omits some. Among a few hundred thousand clones, roughly 12% were seen once, and the ten largest hold more than 0.015%. The source material was naive CD4+ T cells from blood. The source is a man aged 18 to 29 in good health.

This clone turned up a few times. CDR3 amino acids: CASSLFATGIGYTF. As DNA, the CDR3 is TGTGCCAGCAGTTTATTTGCGACAGGGATCGGCTACACCTTC. The chain has TRBV27 and TRBJ1-2; 7 positions match TRBD1. Trimming cost V 1 base and J 8 bases; bases outside gene matches: 7. The germline CDR1 and CDR2 sequences are MNHEY and SMNVEV (reference sequence). The CDR3 runs 14 residues.

This clone was seen a few times. The CDR3 sequence is CASSLRPEGRNNQPQHF. For the CDR3, the DNA is TGTGCCAGCAGCTTGAGGCCGGAGGGACGGAACAATCAGCCCCAGCATTTT. This chain connects TRBV5-6 to TRBJ1-5; tentatively, D is TRBD1 (5 bases). Between the trimmed V and J ends, which lost 1 base and 3 bases, there was a span of 17 bases. Germline V gene data show CDR1 as SGHDT and CDR2 as YYEEEE. This CDR3 region has 17 residues.

The CDR3 here is CASSLEPSPDTQYF. The CDR3 DNA is TGTGCCAGCAGCTTAGAGCCCTCCCCAGATACGCAGTATTTT. The chain employs TRBV7-9 and TRBJ2-3; unclear D gene. Germline V gene data show CDR1 as SEHNR and CDR2 as FQNEAQ (reference sequence). The CDR3 runs to 14 residues. V was clipped by 1 base and J by 4 bases, with 9 bases between them.

J is TRBJ2-3 and V is TRBV15; 7 positions match TRBD2. Germline V gives CDR1 LNHNV, CDR2 YYDKDF (reference sequence). V shed 1 base and J 0 bases; nucleotides not matched to a gene: 4. This CDR3 region has 16 residues. CDR3 DNA sequence: TGTGCCACCAGCAGAGGTGGCGGGAGTAGCACAGATACGCAGTATTTT. Its translation is CATSRGGGSSTDTQYF.

This clone was found a few times. V usage is TRBV18 and J usage is TRBJ2-7; the D gene is possibly TRBD1 (5 bases). CDR1 is KGHSH and CDR2 is LQKENI in the germline V gene. This CDR3 comprises 15 residues. Trimming removed 0 bases from V and 7 bases from J, with 16 bases in between. CDR3 nucleotide sequence: TGTGCCAGCTCACCACCGGGGCAGGCGATGGGGGAGCAGTACTTC. This sequence encodes CASSPPGQAMGEQYF.

V gene TRBV7-9 combines with J gene TRBJ2-7, with D possibly being TRBD1 (6 bases). This CDR3 has 16 amino acids. Per the germline V gene, CDR1 is SEHNR and CDR2 is FQNEAQ (reference sequence). The V and J ends lost 5 bases and 3 bases respectively, with 20 bases between them. The CDR3 loop is CASSPLGQPAGYEQYF. For the CDR3, the DNA is TGTGCCAGCAGCCCACTAGGACAGCCAGCTGGCTACGAGCAGTACTTC.

This clone has a count of ten or more. The sample carries other DNA sequences with the same CDR3. V and J are TRBV15 and TRBJ1-2, with 10 bases aligning to TRBD1. CDR3 size: 14 residues. Per the germline V gene, CDR1 is LNHNV and CDR2 is YYDKDF (reference sequence). Losses at the gene ends were 0 bases for V and 7 bases for J; bases not matched to a gene: 2. CDR3 nucleotides: TGTGCCACCAGCAGAGACCGGGACAGGGGTGGCTACACCTTC. This encodes CATSRDRDRGGYTF.

The chain carries TRBV30 and TRBJ1-6; D possibly corresponds to TRBD1 (5 bases). CDR1 is GTSNPN, CDR2 SVGIG, per germline (reference sequence). This CDR3 contains 16 residues. Trimming stripped 0 bases from V and 3 bases from J, with 12 bases between. CDR3 DNA sequence: TGTGCCTGGAGTGTACCCAGGGCTATCTATAATTCACCCCTCCACTTT. Translation: CAWSVPRAIYNSPLHF.

Only a few counts were recorded for this clone. This chain's CDR3 is CASSPGGSAKNIQYF. As DNA, the CDR3 is TGTGCCAGCAGTCCCGGAGGTTCAGCCAAAAACATTCAGTACTTC. The chain uses TRBV28 and TRBJ2-4, with D tentatively TRBD2 (5 bases). V lost 5 bases and J lost 0, with 11 bases in between. This CDR3 spans 15 amino acids. Germline V lookup: CDR1 MDHEN, CDR2 SYDVKM.

This clone was counted only a few times. V gene TRBV18 combines with J gene TRBJ1-5; the D gene is possibly TRBD1 (5 bases). This CDR3 contains 16 residues. Germline CDR1 reads KGHSH; CDR2 reads LQKENI. Trimming left V 6 bases short and J 7 bases short, with 22 bases between. DNA for the CDR3: TGTGCCAGCTCGCCTAGACAGCCCTCGTTACAACAGCCCCAGCATTTT. It codes for CASSPRQPSLQQPQHF.

V usage is TRBV7-8 and J usage is TRBJ2-7; TRBD1 matches 11 bases. CDR3 length: 13 residues. V shed 5 bases and J 7 bases; nucleotides not matched to a gene: 4. Germline CDR1 SGHVS, CDR2 FQNEAQ. Written as DNA, the CDR3 is TGTGCCAGCAGCCGAGGGACAGGGGGTGAGCAGTACTTC. It specifies CASSRGTGGEQYF.

This clone was detected a few times. The genes are TRBV15 and TRBJ1-4; 7 bases agree with TRBD1. Germline V gives CDR1 LNHNV, CDR2 YYDKDF (reference sequence). This CDR3 comprises 16 residues. V lost 5 bases to trimming and J lost 7 bases; unmatched junction nucleotides: 13. In DNA, the CDR3 is TGTGCCACCAGCCCTACAGACAGGGATATTAGTGAAAAACTGTTTTTT. This codes for CATSPTDRDISEKLFF. Based on the CDR3 plus reference TRBV15 and TRBJ1-4, the full variable domain is DAMVIQNPRYQVTQFGKPVTLSCSQTLNHNVMYWYQQKSSQAPKLLFHYYDKDFNNEADTPDNFQSRRPNTSFCFLDIRSPGLGDTAMYLCATSPTDRDISEKLFFGSGTQLSVL.

This clone has only a few counts. The chain employs TRBV29-1 and TRBJ1-2; possible D gene TRBD1, 6 bases. The CDR3 loop spans 15 amino acids. V was cut by 7 bases and J by 0 bases, with 18 bases left in between. In germline, CDR1 is SQVTM, CDR2 ANQGSEA. CDR3 region: CSAVAPTGSNYGYTF. The CDR3 coding sequence is TGCAGCGCCGTGGCCCCGACAGGATCTAACTATGGCTACACCTTC.

In its sample, this clone was seen a few times. This chain links TRBV28 with TRBJ1-2, with D possibly TRBD1 on 6 matching bases. Germline-derived CDR1 and CDR2 are MDHEN and SYDVKM. The CDR3 spans 15 residues. V lost 8 bases to trimming and J lost 7 bases, with 23 bases between them. The DNA for the CDR3 is TGTGCCAGCGCAGTTTTTACAGGGTCTTTTAGTGGCTACACCTTC. It encodes CASAVFTGSFSGYTF.

The J gene is TRBJ2-7, the V gene TRBV6-1; tentative D call: TRBD1 (5 bases). V was cut by 6 bases and J by 5 bases, with 14 bases left in between. In germline, CDR1 is MNHNS, CDR2 SASEGT. CDR3 length: 13 amino acids. DNA for the CDR3: TGTGCCAGCAGAACGACAGCTCGGCACGAGCAGTACTTC. Encoded protein: CASRTTARHEQYF.

The rearrangement uses TRBV30 and TRBJ1-2; no definite D call. Germline-derived CDR1 and CDR2 are GTSNPN and SVGIG (reference sequence). The CDR3 has 14 amino acids. V dropped 0 bases and J dropped 3 bases, with 11 bases sitting between them. The CDR3 DNA is TGTGCCTGGAGTGTTTTGGGCCAGCACTATGGCTACACCTTC. Translated: CAWSVLGQHYGYTF.

This clone has only a few counts. The V and J genes are TRBV11-2 and TRBJ1-1; TRBD1 aligns across 8 bases. The V gene's germline CDR1 is SGHAT and CDR2 FQNNGV. With 5 bases clipped from V and 2 bases from J, the junction kept 7 bases outside the gene matches. The CDR3 totals 15 residues. The CDR3 sequence: CASSRQDRVNTEAFF. CDR3 DNA sequence: TGTGCCAGCAGCAGACAGGACAGGGTTAACACTGAAGCTTTCTTT.